Detailed here is one T cell receptor (beta chain). Its target is not known. A read error may produce the germline difference seen at one junction end. This specimen comes from a study of lymphopenia after photon versus proton radiotherapy. Study-level points and caveats: Photon-treated patients lost naive T cells and TCR diversity; proton-treated stayed stable. After the lymphocyte nadir, photon-treated repertoires showed oligoclonal expansion, especially of CD8+ Temra cells. Post-nadir TCR diversity decline inversely tracked overall survival among those who died.

Measured with immunoSEQ multiplex PCR; TCRdb has only the in-frame clones, and not every one. Of 28,000 or so clones in the sample, more than 70% were seen once. Germline CDR1 reads SGHAT; CDR2 reads FQNNGV. This CDR3 spans 14 amino acids. The receptor was isolated from a young man with gastric cancer. The gene calls are TRBV11-2 and TRBJ2-1; D may be TRBD2 (5 bases). This sample comprised peripheral blood, obtained from a patient treated with photon-based radiotherapy. The DNA for the CDR3 is TGTGTCAGCAGCTTAATCTCAGCGGACAATGAGCAGTTCTTC. Translating gives CVSSLISADNEQFF.